The clone carrying this T cell receptor (beta chain) was seen a handful of times. No antigen is known for it. The sequenced template was cDNA made from the entire isolated RNA. Generated by immunoSEQ multiplex PCR, the TCRdb table keeps only in-frame clones and is missing some. The sample yields almost 250,000 clones, roughly an eighth seen once. This CDR3 has 11 amino acids. Germline V gene sequence: CDR1 MNHEY, CDR2 SVGAGI. Trimming took off 2 bases at V and 9 bases at J, with 7 bases between the two ends. The entry originates in a study of beta chain features in type 1 diabetes. Study background: The study found patients and healthy donors alike in age, gender and cell yields. The study's findings and limits: Naive, central memory and Treg TCRB repertoires appeared more alike in patients than in healthy donors. When Type 1 diabetes patients were examined, their TCRB CDR3s proved moderately but significantly shorter in all four CD4+ subsets.

This chain joins TRBV6-5 and TRBJ1-1, with D perhaps TRBD1 (5 bases). The source material was naive CD4+ T cells from blood. The receptor comes from a woman aged 40 to 50 in good health. For the CDR3, the DNA is TGTGCCAGCAGTTACAGACAGAAAGCTTTCTTT. It translates to CASSYRQKAFF.